A single sample gave rise to the 6 T cell receptor beta chains below, sequenced in a study of blood T cell repertoires in COVID-19. Profiling relied on immunoSEQ multiplex PCR, and the TCRdb table lists in-frame clones only, not all of them. The sample yields around 51,000 clones, around 86% seen once. The sequenced material came from peripheral blood. The receptors were gathered from an elderly woman with acute or convalescent COVID-19.

The chain employs TRBV5-6 and TRBJ1-5; the match to TRBD1 covers 7 bases. This CDR3 spans 15 amino acids. V lost 4 bases, J lost 0 bases, and 4 bases stayed unmatched. In germline, CDR1 is SGHDT, CDR2 YYEEEE. The DNA of the CDR3 is TGTGCCAGCAGCCAGGGACAGTATAGCAATCAGCCCCAGCATTTT. Translation gives CASSQGQYSNQPQHF.

Written as DNA, the CDR3 is TGTGCCAGCAGTGCGGGTCAGGGGTGGACAGATACGCAGTATTTT. It translates to CASSAGQGWTDTQYF. The chain joins TRBV27 to TRBJ2-3; D might be TRBD1 (6 bases). The CDR3 has 15 residues. Trimming took off 5 bases at V and 3 bases at J, with 15 bases between the two ends. Germline V gene lookup returns CDR1 MNHEY and CDR2 SMNVEV (reference sequence).

The chain links TRBV5-1 to TRBJ1-2; 7 bases are shared with TRBD1. The germline gives CDR1 SGHRS, CDR2 YFSETQ. The CDR3 length is 14 residues. Germline trimming cut 4 bases from V and 0 bases from J; bases unmatched to any gene: 3. CDR3 sequence: CASSEGQPNYGYTF. CDR3 nucleotide sequence: TGCGCCAGCAGCGAGGGACAGCCTAACTATGGCTACACCTTC.

The V call is TRBV30, the J call TRBJ1-5, with D possibly TRBD1 on 6 matching bases. Looked up from germline, CDR1 is GTSNPN and CDR2 is SVGIG (reference sequence). This CDR3 has 13 amino acids. Trimming took 1 base from V and 4 from J, leaving 8 bases between them. CDR3 region: CAWSATGNQPQHF. The CDR3 DNA sequence: TGTGCCTGGAGTGCAACAGGGAATCAGCCCCAGCATTTT.

V and J are TRBV13 and TRBJ1-1; D is unclear. The V and J ends lost 0 bases and 2 bases respectively, with 4 bases between them. This CDR3 is built from 13 residues. Germline V gene sequence: CDR1 PRHDT, CDR2 FYEKMQ (reference sequence). CDR3 coding DNA: TGTGCCAGCAGCTTAGGGGCTAACACTGAAGCTTTCTTT. Translated: CASSLGANTEAFF.

V is TRBV5-4 and J is TRBJ2-7; TRBD2 matches at 9 bases. CDR1 and CDR2 from the germline V gene are SGHNT and YYREEE (reference sequence). J lost 5 bases, V lost 0 bases, and 6 bases had no gene match. The CDR3 has 15 residues. CDR3 nucleotides: TGTGCCAGCAGCTTGGGGAGCGGGGGGCATGACGAGCAGTACTTC. Translated, it gives CASSLGSGGHDEQYF. The complete variable domain, with remaining parts taken from reference TRBV5-4 and TRBJ2-7, reads ETGVTQSPTHLIKTRGQQVTLRCSSQSGHNTVSWYQQALGQGPQFIFQYYREEENGRGNFPPRFSGLQFPNYSSELNVNALELDDSALYLCASSLGSGGHDEQYFGPGTRLTVT.